Given below is one T cell receptor beta chain in context. Assay used: immunoSEQ multiplex PCR; TCRdb lists only in-frame clones, some missing. In the table there are 280,000 or so clones, 70% to 90% of which are singletons. The data originate from a study of cytomegalovirus exposure and HLA in healthy donors. The sequenced material came from PBMCs. The receptor was derived from a woman aged 18-29 years in good health and CMV-seronegative.

The CDR3 reads CAASRSVRGTSEQYF. CDR3 in DNA: TGTGCCGCCAGCAGGTCTGTCAGGGGGACTTCCGAGCAGTACTTC. The chain is built from TRBV27 and TRBJ2-7; a possible D gene is TRBD1 (7 bases). CDR3 size: 15 residues. The germline V and J ends were trimmed by 11 bases and 6 bases, with 26 bases remaining between them. In germline, CDR1 is MNHEY, CDR2 SMNVEV (reference sequence).